The rows below give T cell receptor beta chains drawn from one sample of a study of blood T cell repertoires in COVID-19. Generated by immunoSEQ multiplex PCR, the TCRdb table keeps only in-frame clones and is missing some. The sample contains about 200,000 clones, over 60% of which appear only once. Sequenced sample: peripheral blood. The receptors shown here come from a woman in her 70s with acute or convalescent COVID-19. Both conserved end residues are part of each CDR3. Each record gives: clone size, D gene, V gene, J gene, CDR3 protein, CDR3 DNA. The D gene is left open where the match is weak. Clone size, where shown, is once, few, many, or a class for clones that have expanded.

.,TRBD2,TRBV29-1,TRBJ2-1,CSVEGSLAGSYNEQFF,TGCAGCGTTGAAGGGTCCCTAGCGGGGTCCTACAATGAGCAGTTCTTC
few,.,TRBV23-1,TRBJ1-5,CASSQAASGLNQPQHF,TGCGCCAGCAGTCAGGCGGCTTCAGGGCTCAATCAGCCCCAGCATTTT
.,.,TRBV18,TRBJ1-3,CASSAGTPNSGNTIYF,TGTGCCAGCTCAGCCGGGACACCGAACTCTGGAAACACCATATATTTT
.,.,TRBV2,TRBJ1-1,CASSEEKLTHTEAFF,TGTGCCAGCAGTGAAGAAAAGCTCACGCACACTGAAGCTTTCTTT
.,TRBD2,TRBV27,TRBJ2-7,CASSLSSSGSGDYEQYF,TGTGCCAGCAGTTTATCGTCTAGCGGGAGCGGAGACTACGAGCAGTACTTC
.,TRBD2,TRBV5-1,TRBJ2-5,CASSLLAGGQETQYF,TGCGCCAGCAGCTTGCTAGCGGGGGGCCAAGAGACCCAGTACTTC
.,.,TRBV5-4,TRBJ2-5,CASSRGPGARETQYF,TGTGCCAGCAGCCGGGGCCCGGGAGCCCGAGAGACCCAGTACTTC
.,TRBD2,TRBV3-1/TRBV3-2,TRBJ2-5,CASSQDLPSGGGYQETQYF,TGTGCCAGCAGCCAAGATCTGCCTAGCGGGGGAGGGTACCAAGAGACCCAGTACTTC
.,TRBD1,TRBV19,TRBJ1-1,CASSTGTGGIGKAFF,TGTGCCAGTAGTACCGGGACAGGGGGAATTGGGAAAGCTTTCTTT
.,TRBD1,TRBV19,TRBJ1-5,CASSILLGGNSNQPQHF,TGTGCCAGTAGTATCCTATTAGGGGGCAACAGCAATCAGCCCCAGCATTTT
.,.,TRBV5-6,TRBJ2-1,CASSLLAGSSYNEQFF,TGTGCCAGCAGCTTACTAGCTGGGAGCTCCTACAATGAGCAGTTCTTC
.,.,TRBV13,TRBJ2-2,CASSRVAQTTNTGELFF,TGTGCCAGCAGTAGAGTAGCGCAAACGACGAACACCGGGGAGCTGTTTTTT
.,.,TRBV5-1,TRBJ2-7,CASGQDPYEQYF,TGCGCCAGCGGACAAGACCCCTACGAGCAGTACTTC
.,TRBD2,TRBV7-9,TRBJ2-5,CASSSTSPETQYF,TGTGCCAGCAGCTCGACTAGCCCCGAGACCCAGTACTTC
.,.,TRBV9,TRBJ1-3,CASSVGPTVLSGNTIYF,TGTGCCAGCAGCGTAGGCCCGACAGTCCTCTCTGGAAACACCATATATTTT
.,.,TRBV28,TRBJ1-5,CASSARTSSNQPQHF,TGTGCCAGCAGTGCCCGGACATCAAGCAATCAGCCCCAGCATTTT
once,.,TRBV11-1,TRBJ2-7,CASSSSRQGGYEQYF,TGTGCCAGCAGCTCTAGTAGGCAGGGTGGCTACGAGCAGTACTTC
.,.,TRBV4-1,TRBJ2-4,CASSHAGLQNIQYF,TGCGCCAGCAGCCACGCGGGACTCCAAAACATTCAGTACTTC
.,TRBD1,TRBV28,TRBJ1-5,CASSRTGKQPQHF,TGTGCCAGCAGTAGGACAGGGAAACAGCCCCAGCATTTT
.,.,TRBV23-1,TRBJ1-4,CASSPEGPDEKLFF,TGCGCCAGCAGCCCCGAGGGCCCCGATGAAAAACTGTTTTTT
many,.,TRBV2,TRBJ1-6,CASSEALEGGSPLHF,TGTGCCAGCAGTGAAGCCTTGGAGGGAGGGTCACCCCTCCACTTT
.,TRBD1,TRBV7-3,TRBJ2-1,CASSSKAYRGRMDEQFF,TGTGCCAGCAGCTCTAAGGCCTACAGGGGGCGCATGGATGAGCAGTTCTTC
.,.,TRBV28,TRBJ2-5,CASSLITGQETQYF,TGTGCCAGCAGTTTGATCACAGGGCAAGAGACCCAGTACTTC
.,.,TRBV12-3/TRBV12-4,TRBJ1-2,CASSLEVISGYTF,TGTGCCAGCAGTTTAGAAGTGATTAGCGGCTACACCTTC
.,TRBD1,TRBV3-1/TRBV3-2,TRBJ2-5,CASSYTTGLETQYF,TGTGCCAGCAGCTACACGACAGGGTTAGAGACCCAGTACTTC
.,.,TRBV5-1,TRBJ2-3,CASSSISTDTQYF,TGCGCCAGCAGCTCTATATCCACAGATACGCAGTATTTT
.,.,TRBV9,TRBJ2-1,CASSPRLSSYNEQFF,TGTGCCAGCAGCCCACGGTTGAGCTCCTACAATGAGCAGTTCTTC
.,.,TRBV12-3/TRBV12-4,TRBJ1-3,CASSPGGGNTIYF,TGTGCCAGCAGCCCGGGGGGGGGAAACACCATATATTTT
.,TRBD2,TRBV11-2,TRBJ2-7,CASSLGWGREYF,TGTGCCAGCAGCTTAGGTTGGGGGAGGGAATACTTC
once,TRBD1,TRBV5-4,TRBJ2-3,CASSSPGQGTDTQYF,TGTGCCAGCAGCTCACCGGGACAGGGCACAGATACGCAGTATTTT
.,TRBD1,TRBV5-1,TRBJ2-7,CASSRGGTAFYEQYF,TGCGCCAGCAGTCGGGGTGGGACAGCTTTCTACGAGCAGTACTTC
.,.,TRBV7-2,TRBJ1-2,CASSLGRDYGYTF,TGTGCCAGCAGCTTAGGCAGGGACTATGGCTACACCTTC
.,.,TRBV11-3,TRBJ2-5,CASSLEGDQETQYF,TGTGCCAGCAGCTTAGAAGGAGACCAAGAGACCCAGTACTTC
.,TRBD2,TRBV7-8,TRBJ2-2,CASSLGAGGPRSSGELFF,TGTGCCAGCAGCCTCGGGGCGGGAGGGCCCCGGAGCTCCGGGGAGCTGTTTTTT
.,TRBD2,TRBV10-3,TRBJ2-7,CAISELLAKSYEQYF,TGTGCCATCAGTGAGTTACTAGCGAAAAGCTACGAGCAGTACTTC
.,TRBD1,TRBV7-9,TRBJ1-4,CASSAQGWGEKLFF,TGTGCCAGCAGCGCACAGGGGTGGGGTGAAAAACTGTTTTTT
.,.,TRBV28,TRBJ1-5,CASSDPYRVNQPQHF,TGTGCCAGCAGTGACCCCTACAGGGTCAATCAGCCCCAGCATTTT
.,.,TRBV7-2,TRBJ2-1,CASSFNQGEQFF,TGTGCCAGCAGCTTTAACCAGGGCGAGCAGTTCTTC
few,.,TRBV5-1,TRBJ1-3,CASSNMGGSSGNTIYF,TGCGCCAGCAGCAACATGGGGGGAAGCTCTGGAAACACCATATATTTT
few,.,TRBV19,TRBJ2-1,CASNVGQDEQFF,TGTGCCAGTAACGTGGGCCAGGATGAGCAGTTCTTC
.,TRBD1,TRBV18,TRBJ2-1,CASSSGQDNEQFF,TGTGCCAGCTCATCAGGACAGGACAATGAGCAGTTCTTC
.,.,TRBV5-6,TRBJ2-1,CASSFISYNEQFF,TGTGCCAGCAGCTTTATTTCCTACAATGAGCAGTTCTTC
.,.,TRBV5-6,TRBJ2-1,CASSFGLSYNEQFF,TGTGCCAGCAGCTTTGGCCTCTCCTACAATGAGCAGTTCTTC
.,TRBD2,TRBV5-4,TRBJ2-5,CASSSEGLAVGTQYF,TGTGCCAGCAGCTCGGAGGGACTAGCAGTGGGGACCCAGTACTTC
.,.,TRBV7-7,TRBJ2-5,CASSPRQAEIWETQYF,TGTGCCAGCAGTCCTCGACAGGCGGAGATATGGGAGACCCAGTACTTC
.,.,TRBV1,TRBJ2-1,CTSTVGGNEQFF,TGCACCAGCACCGTGGGAGGGAATGAGCAGTTCTTC
.,TRBD2,TRBV28,TRBJ2-1,CASSTRLAGSYNEQFF,TGTGCCAGCAGTACGAGACTAGCGGGCTCCTACAATGAGCAGTTCTTC
.,.,TRBV6-5,TRBJ2-5,CASSYRGGETQYF,TGTGCCAGCAGTTACAGGGGGGGAGAGACCCAGTACTTC
.,.,TRBV3-1/TRBV3-2,TRBJ1-3,CASSQGQFGNTIYF,TGTGCCAGCAGCCAAGGACAGTTTGGAAACACCATATATTTT
.,TRBD2,TRBV7-2,TRBJ2-5,CASSPGTSLWAQYF,TGTGCCAGCAGCCCGGGGACTAGTCTATGGGCCCAGTACTTC
.,TRBD2,TRBV6-5,TRBJ2-1,CASSIGTNYNEQFF,TGTGCCAGCAGTATCGGGACTAACTACAATGAGCAGTTCTTC